The 5 T cell receptor beta chains below were found in one sample sequenced in a study of vaccination effects on CD4 cells after COVID-19. Here immunoSEQ multiplex PCR was the method, and the copy in TCRdb shows in-frame clones only, minus some. The sample has 20,000 to 25,000 clones, over 70% seen once. CD4+ T cells specific for antigen were expanded with viral peptide pools by the ViraFEST assay before sequencing. Culture proceeded for nine to ten days, and CD4+ T cells were then isolated. A PCR test confirmed that the person had SARS-CoV-2 infection between March and December 2020. Their specific antigens are unknown. Sequencing was performed on CD4+ T cells from PBMCs cultured with a peptide pool, taken before COVID-19 vaccination. These receptors were obtained from a human donor who had a prior SARS-CoV-2 infection.

The chain combines TRBV4-1 with TRBJ2-2; 10 bases are shared with TRBD2. The CDR3 totals 16 residues. J was trimmed by 4 bases and V by 1 base; bases with no gene match: 3. Germline V gene sequence: CDR1 MGHRA, CDR2 YSYEKL. In nucleotides, the CDR3 is TGCGCCAGCAGCCAAGGTAGCGGGAGGTCCACCGGGGAGCTGTTTTTT. Residues: CASSQGSGRSTGELFF.

The gene calls are TRBV30 and TRBJ1-4; D remains unclear. Germline loops: CDR1 GTSNPN, CDR2 SVGIG (reference sequence). Trimming removed 5 bases from V and 4 bases from J, with 14 bases in between. This CDR3 spans 14 amino acids. The CDR3 loop reads CAWDHGLHNEKLFF. CDR3 bases: TGTGCCTGGGACCACGGGCTCCATAATGAAAAACTGTTTTTT.

The V gene is TRBV7-9, the J gene TRBJ2-1; D possibly corresponds to TRBD2 (5 bases). Germline V CDR1 and CDR2: SEHNR, FQNEAQ (reference sequence). CDR3 length equals 14 residues. Trimming removed 2 bases from V and 0 bases from J, with 5 bases in between. DNA of the CDR3: TGTGCCAGCAGCTTACGGGGCTCCTACAATGAGCAGTTCTTC. Amino acids: CASSLRGSYNEQFF.

About this clone itself: One junction end does not reproduce the germline sequence, and a read error may be involved. V usage is TRBV15 and J usage is TRBJ1-4; D call uncertain. The CDR3 is made up of 13 amino acids. CDR1 is LNHNV, CDR2 YYDKDF, per germline (reference sequence). CDR3 in amino acids: CATSRDTRSTYHF. The CDR3 coding sequence is TGTGCCACCAGCAGAGATACAAGGAGCACCTATCATTTT.

The chain employs TRBV9 and TRBJ1-2, with 9 nucleotides matching TRBD1. This CDR3 comprises 15 residues. Germline assignment: CDR1 SGDLS and CDR2 YYNGEE. V dropped 3 bases and J dropped 3; count of bases not matched to a gene: 6. For the CDR3, the DNA is TGTGCCAGCAGCGCCGGACAGGGGTTTTACTATGGCTACACCTTC. It is translated as CASSAGQGFYYGYTF. Using reference TRBV9 and TRBJ1-2 for the parts outside the CDR3, the full variable domain is DSGVTQTPKHLITATGQRVTLRCSPRSGDLSVYWYQQSLDQGLQFLIQYYNGEERAKGNILERFSAQQFPDLHSELNLSSLELGDSALYFCASSAGQGFYYGYTFGSGTRLTVV.